These T cell receptor beta chains were read from a single sample in a study of shared clonotypes between healthy human individuals. Assay used: immunoSEQ multiplex PCR; TCRdb lists only in-frame clones, some missing. The sample lists 2 million to 3 million clones, roughly 93% occurring once. Sequences were obtained from naive CD4+ T cells from PBMCs. The source is a young man in good health. Some clones in this sample may be carry-over from other donors' samples. CDR3s include the opening cysteine and the closing phenylalanine or tryptophan.

J: TRBJ1-4
V: TRBV5-4
CDR3: CASSLGPEKLFF

J: TRBJ1-2
V: TRBV7-9
CDR3: CASSHITGSGFLGGGYTF

J: TRBJ1-2
V: TRBV6-5
CDR3: CASSPGVTGGYGYTF

J: TRBJ1-6
V: TRBV30
CDR3: CAWSAGQGFDSPLHF

J: TRBJ2-5
V: TRBV5-8
CDR3: CASSNTLGRPQETQYF

J: TRBJ2-1
V: TRBV18
CDR3: CASSPWTGLTYNEQFF

J: TRBJ1-5
V: TRBV18
CDR3: CASSQLGNQPQHF

J: TRBJ2-7
V: TRBV19
CDR3: CATKGQGLSYEQYF

J: TRBJ2-1
V: TRBV19
CDR3: CASSIVGNEQFF

J: TRBJ2-7
V: TRBV7-3
CDR3: CASSLTAGEEYEQYF

J: TRBJ2-5
V: TRBV29-1
CDR3: CSVPRTSGSFLETQYF

J: TRBJ2-5
V: TRBV5-1
CDR3: CASSPGSPQETQYF

J: TRBJ1-5
V: TRBV2
CDR3: CASSVQGTLNNQPQHF

J: TRBJ2-7
V: TRBV4-3
CDR3: CASSQVGLAENYEQYF

J: TRBJ1-1
V: TRBV5-4
CDR3: CASSPGTVTEAFF

J: TRBJ2-7
V: TRBV11-2
CDR3: CASSLGSGGSYEQYF

J: TRBJ2-7
V: TRBV7-9
CDR3: CASSPRASSYEQYF

J: TRBJ1-1
V: TRBV28
CDR3: CASISYRRLSMNTEAFF

J: TRBJ2-4
V: TRBV6-5
CDR3: CASSMGQGNIQYF

J: TRBJ2-3
V: TRBV5-1
CDR3: CASSGGQGGDTQYF

J: TRBJ2-7
V: TRBV13
CDR3: CASSPTSALSSYEQYF

J: TRBJ2-3
V: TRBV6-1
CDR3: CASSELWGAPYTDTQYF

J: TRBJ1-5
V: TRBV19
CDR3: CASKGDRRREQPQHF

J: TRBJ1-1
V: TRBV19
CDR3: CASSRARNTEAFF

J: TRBJ2-7
V: TRBV5-1
CDR3: CASSVPGQLFDEQYF

J: TRBJ2-1
V: TRBV7-9
CDR3: CASSSWSGSSSYNEQFF

J: TRBJ2-3
V: TRBV5-1
CDR3: CASVGVQDTQYF

J: TRBJ2-5
V: TRBV2
CDR3: CASRTGVGAQYF

J: TRBJ1-4
V: TRBV6-5
CDR3: CASSRQGSEKLFF

J: TRBJ1-2
V: TRBV29-1
CDR3: CSVDQHDGPYGYTF

J: TRBJ1-3
V: TRBV5-4
CDR3: CASSVPGTGQGNTIYF

J: TRBJ1-5
V: TRBV30
CDR3: CAWRDVFTGDKPQHF

J: TRBJ2-5
V: TRBV30
CDR3: CAWNDQGTSGETQYF

J: TRBJ1-5
V: TRBV27
CDR3: CASSEQGSGQPQHF

J: TRBJ2-3
V: TRBV6-5
CDR3: CASSYSTSGRADTQYF

J: TRBJ2-3
V: TRBV30
CDR3: CAWSRLDTQYF

J: TRBJ2-7
V: TRBV28
CDR3: CASSFRERDEQYF

J: TRBJ2-7
V: TRBV5-4
CDR3: CASSTAASGPYEQYF

J: TRBJ2-2
V: TRBV21-1
CDR3: CATDTGTSDRALMGTGELFF

J: TRBJ1-2
V: TRBV15
CDR3: CATSRAVGTEYGYTF

J: TRBJ2-3
V: TRBV2
CDR3: CASSEPREGRTDTQYF

J: TRBJ2-4
V: TRBV6-5
CDR3: CASRSGTLAKNIQYF

J: TRBJ2-7
V: TRBV15
CDR3: CATSSGRFDEQYF

J: TRBJ2-5
V: TRBV5-1
CDR3: CASSLQGTVEETQYF

J: TRBJ1-5
V: TRBV5-8
CDR3: CASSLHRNQPQHF

J: TRBJ2-3
V: TRBV28
CDR3: CASSSIGSGRATDTQYF

J: TRBJ2-7
V: TRBV18
CDR3: CASSPLAGVYEQYF

J: TRBJ2-5
V: TRBV5-6
CDR3: CASRGLQETQYF

J: TRBJ1-1
V: TRBV11-2
CDR3: CASSLDLYDMNTEAFF

J: TRBJ2-3
V: TRBV4-1
CDR3: CASSLGGRELDTQYF

J: TRBJ1-3
V: TRBV6-6
CDR3: CASSPDSSGNTIYF

J: TRBJ2-1
V: TRBV6-6
CDR3: CASSPGSYNEQFF

J: TRBJ1-3
V: TRBV5-5
CDR3: CASSFISGQGGNTIYF

J: TRBJ1-1
V: TRBV19
CDR3: CASSIVLPKGTEAFF

J: TRBJ1-2
V: TRBV27
CDR3: CASSLRQTLEDYTF

J: TRBJ1-2
V: TRBV27
CDR3: CASWGAENYGYTF

J: TRBJ2-1
V: TRBV5-1
CDR3: CASSLVQGGYNEQFF

J: TRBJ1-1
V: TRBV5-1
CDR3: CASSFLGTEGEAFF

J: TRBJ2-3
V: TRBV29-1
CDR3: CSIRGTPSTDTQYF